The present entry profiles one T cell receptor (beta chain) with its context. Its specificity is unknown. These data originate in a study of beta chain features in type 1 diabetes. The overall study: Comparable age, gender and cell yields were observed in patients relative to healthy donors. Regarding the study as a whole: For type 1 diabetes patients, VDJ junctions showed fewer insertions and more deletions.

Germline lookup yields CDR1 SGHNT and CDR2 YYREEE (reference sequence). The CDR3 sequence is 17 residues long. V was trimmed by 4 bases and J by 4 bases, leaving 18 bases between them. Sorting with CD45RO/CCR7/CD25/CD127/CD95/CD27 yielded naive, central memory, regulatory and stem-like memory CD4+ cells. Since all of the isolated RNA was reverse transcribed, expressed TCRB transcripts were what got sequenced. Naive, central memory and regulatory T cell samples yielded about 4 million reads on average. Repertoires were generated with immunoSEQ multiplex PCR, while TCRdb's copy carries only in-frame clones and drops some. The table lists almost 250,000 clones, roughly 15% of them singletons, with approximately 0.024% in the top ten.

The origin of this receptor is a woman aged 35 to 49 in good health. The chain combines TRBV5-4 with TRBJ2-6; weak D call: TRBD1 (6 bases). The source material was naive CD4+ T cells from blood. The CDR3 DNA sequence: TGTGCCAGCAGCCCCTCTTCGGCAGGGGTCGGGGCCAACGTCCTGACTTTC. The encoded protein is CASSPSSAGVGANVLTF.